These 23 T cell receptor beta chains originate from one sample sequenced in a study of T cells in Graves' hyperthyroidism and ophthalmopathy. Amplification yielded TCR beta CDR3 regions, with RNA transcripts as the source. TCR CDR3 regions were first amplified by RT-PCR with HTBI primers. TCRdb itself ran the multiplex PCR reads through MiXCR, one entry per CDR3 protein. Here the sample spans 250,000 to 350,000 distinct CDR3 sequences, about 15% being singletons. The sequenced sample consisted of blood. All receptors derive from a man younger than 40 with Graves' hyperthyroidism.

This clonotype has ten or more counts. The chain uses TRBV20-1 and TRBJ1-5; maybe TRBD1 (5 bases). With 5 bases removed from V and 4 bases from J, the gap between germline ends came to 12 bases. The CDR3 length is 13 residues. The V gene's germline CDR1 is DFQATT and CDR2 SNEGSKA (reference sequence). The DNA for the CDR3 is TGCAGTGCTCGCCGGGACTTTAATCAGCCCCAGCATTTT. Amino acid sequence: CSARRDFNQPQHF.

Ten or more counts support this clonotype. The chain has TRBV6-1 and TRBJ1-1, with D maybe TRBD1 (5 bases). Trimming left V 3 bases short and J 4 bases short, with 15 bases between. In germline, CDR1 is MNHNS, CDR2 SASEGT. The CDR3 loop spans 15 amino acids. The CDR3 protein is CASSEKQGGRTEAFF. The CDR3 DNA reads as TGTGCCAGCAGTGAGAAGCAGGGCGGGCGCACTGAAGCTTTCTTT.

This clonotype was counted many times. The J gene is TRBJ1-2, the V gene TRBV24-1; D is unresolved. Trimming pared 0 bases from V and 1 base from J, leaving 5 bases between. Germline loops: CDR1 KGHDR, CDR2 SFDVKD. The CDR3 spans 14 residues. CDR3 DNA: TGTGCCACCAGTGATTTGGAGGTTAACTATGGCTACACCTTC. It encodes CATSDLEVNYGYTF.

This clonotype was counted a few times. The rearrangement joins TRBV7-9 to TRBJ2-1; D call uncertain. With 0 bases removed from V and 2 bases from J, the gap between germline ends came to 14 bases. The CDR3 has 17 residues. CDR1 and CDR2 (germline): SEHNR, FQNEAQ (reference sequence). The CDR3 is CASSLATRVRTYNEQFF. The CDR3, as DNA: TGTGCCAGCAGCTTAGCCACAAGGGTGCGGACCTACAATGAGCAGTTCTTC.

The genes are TRBV3-1 and TRBJ2-7; 10 bases line up with TRBD2. Germline V gives CDR1 LGHDT, CDR2 YNNKEL (reference sequence). This CDR3 is built from 15 residues. V shed 1 base, J shed 6 bases, and the junction held 6 bases outside the gene matches. The CDR3 DNA reads as TGTGCCAGCAGCCAAGTGGGACTAGCGACCCGCGAGCAGTACTTC. Amino acids: CASSQVGLATREQYF.

This clonotype has a handful of counts. This chain links TRBV20-1 with TRBJ2-5; TRBD2 matches 7 bases. The CDR3 length is 15 residues. V shed 0 bases and J 5 bases; nucleotides not matched to a gene: 9. Germline CDR1 reads DFQATT; CDR2 reads SNEGSKA (reference sequence). CDR3 DNA sequence: TGCAGTGCTAGAGATCCGGCTCCCGGGGGGGAGACCCAGTACTTC. Translation: CSARDPAPGGETQYF.

The CDR3 here is CASSQDTGGSPYEQYF. CDR3 DNA sequence: TGTGCCAGCAGCCAGGACACAGGGGGCAGTCCCTACGAGCAGTACTTC. V is TRBV14 and J is TRBJ2-7, with 9 bases that match TRBD1. The trim removed 3 bases at V and 2 bases at J, leaving 8 bases unmatched. This CDR3 contains 16 residues. Germline CDR1 reads SGHDN; CDR2 reads FVKESK.

This clonotype was found many times. This sequence joins TRBV7-9 and TRBJ1-1; D remains unclear. Trimming cost V 3 bases and J 8 bases, with 7 bases left between them. This CDR3 spans 11 amino acids. Germline CDR1 reads SEHNR; CDR2 reads FQNEAQ (reference sequence). Here the CDR3 reads CASSFEAEAFF. In DNA, the CDR3 is TGTGCCAGCAGCTTTGAAGCCGAAGCTTTCTTT.

This clonotype was detected a few times. The gene calls are TRBV7-9 and TRBJ1-2; 10 bases map to TRBD1. Germline-derived CDR1 and CDR2 are SEHNR and FQNEAQ (reference sequence). J lost 7 bases, V lost 5 bases, and 7 bases had no gene match. The CDR3 consists of 14 residues. CDR3 nucleotides: TGTGCCAGCAGCATCGGGACAGGGGTATCTGGCTACACCTTC. It translates to CASSIGTGVSGYTF.

This clonotype showed up many times. This chain links TRBV12-3 or TRBV12-4 with TRBJ2-7; tentatively, D is TRBD2 (5 bases). V was trimmed by 0 bases and J by 6 bases, leaving 18 bases between them. CDR3 length: 16 amino acids. The CDR3 DNA sequence: TGTGCCAGCAGTTTAGCGCTTCCGATAGGGAGATCCGAGCAGTACTTC. It yields the protein CASSLALPIGRSEQYF.

This clonotype was observed at least ten times. The chain employs TRBV24-1 and TRBJ1-5; perhaps TRBD1 as D (5 bases). The length of the CDR3 is 12 residues. Germline V gene lookup returns CDR1 KGHDR and CDR2 SFDVKD. The V and J ends lost 5 bases and 5 bases respectively, with 6 bases between them. CDR3 sequence: CATSVTDQPQHF. The CDR3 DNA follows: TGTGCCACCAGTGTGACAGATCAGCCCCAGCATTTT.

V and J are TRBV12-3 or TRBV12-4 and TRBJ2-2; TRBD2 might be the D (6 bases). The CDR3 sequence is 15 residues long. Between the trimmed V and J ends, which lost 2 bases and 2 bases, there was a span of 9 bases. The CDR3 here is CASSLRDFNTGELFF. CDR3 coding DNA: TGTGCCAGCAGTTTACGGGACTTCAACACCGGGGAGCTGTTTTTT.

The CDR3 DNA is TGCGCCAGCAGCCCTGGTGGGGCCCCAGCTAACTATGGCTACACCTTC. It encodes CASSPGGAPANYGYTF. The V gene is TRBV5-1, the J gene TRBJ1-2; tentative D call: TRBD1 (5 bases). This CDR3 spans 16 amino acids. V lost 4 bases to trimming and J lost 0 bases, with 16 bases between them. Germline values: CDR1 SGHRS, CDR2 YFSETQ. The full variable domain, rest sourced from reference TRBV5-1 and TRBJ1-2, is KAGVTQTPRYLIKTRGQQVTLSCSPISGHRSVSWYQQTPGQGLQFLFEYFSETQRNKGNFPGRFSGRQFSNSRSEMNVSTLELGDSALYLCASSPGGAPANYGYTFGSGTRLTVV.

The chain has TRBV2 and TRBJ2-1; D remains unclear. Per the germline V gene, CDR1 is SNHLY and CDR2 is FYNNEI. This CDR3 is 11 amino acids long. The V end lost 3 bases, the J end lost 8 bases, and 5 bases lay between the germline ends. CDR3 in DNA: TGTGCCAGCAGTGACGGCTATGAGCAGTTCTTC. Its protein is CASSDGYEQFF.

This clonotype came up a few times. V and J are TRBV20-1 and TRBJ2-7; D is possibly TRBD2 (5 bases). V gave up 2 bases and J gave up 2 bases, with 16 bases separating them. CDR1 is DFQATT, CDR2 SNEGSKA, per germline (reference sequence). The CDR3 loop spans 15 amino acids. This CDR3 is CSARLPGNSAYEQYF. The CDR3 nucleotides are TGCAGTGCTAGACTTCCCGGGAACTCCGCCTACGAGCAGTACTTC.

This clonotype was found many times. The CDR3 reads CASSSAGTGVGPYNEQFF. DNA of the CDR3: TGTGCCAGCAGCTCCGCGGGCACAGGGGTTGGCCCCTACAATGAGCAGTTCTTC. The V and J genes are TRBV11-2 and TRBJ2-1; 7 bases are shared with TRBD1. The CDR3 extends over 18 amino acids. V was clipped by 4 bases and J by 2 bases; unmatched bases: 14. CDR1 is SGHAT and CDR2 is FQNNGV in the germline V gene. Drawing the rest from reference TRBV11-2 and TRBJ2-1, the complete variable domain is EAGVAQSPRYKIIEKRQSVAFWCNPISGHATLYWYQQILGQGPKLLIQFQNNGVVDDSQLPKDRFSAERLKGVDSTLKIQPAKLEDSAVYLCASSSAGTGVGPYNEQFFGPGTRLTVL.

The rearrangement links TRBV5-1 to TRBJ1-2, with unresolved D. There are 15 residues in the CDR3. CDR1 SGHRS and CDR2 YFSETQ come from the germline V gene. Trimming shortened V by 0 bases and J by 4 bases, and 13 bases separated the two germline ends. The DNA for the CDR3 is TGCGCCAGCAGCTTGGAGACCCCCGAACCCTATGGCTACACCTTC. Translation gives CASSLETPEPYGYTF.

This clonotype was observed at least ten times. The rearrangement uses TRBV11-2 and TRBJ2-7; 7 bases align to TRBD2. The V and J ends lost 5 bases and 4 bases, in that order; junction bases with no gene match: 8. Germline values: CDR1 SGHAT, CDR2 FQNNGV. There are 14 residues in the CDR3. The CDR3 loop is CASSLGLESYEQYF. CDR3 bases: TGTGCCAGCAGCCTCGGACTAGAGAGTTACGAGCAGTACTTC.

With respect to this clonotype: The junction departs from the called germline gene at one end, perhaps through a read error. The rearrangement joins TRBV13 to TRBJ2-7; 9 bases are a match to TRBD2. Germline CDR1 is PRHDT and CDR2 is FYEKMQ (reference sequence). The CDR3 is made up of 14 amino acids. CDR3 loop: CASSLAGSSYERYF. CDR3 bases: TGCGCCAGCAGTCTAGCGGGAAGCTCCTACGAGCGGTACTTC. Using reference TRBV13 and TRBJ2-7 for the parts outside the CDR3, the full variable domain is AAGVIQSPRHLIKEKRETATLKCYPIPRHDTVYWYQQGPGQDPQFLISFYEKMQSDKGSIPDRFSAQQFSDYHSELNMSSLELGDSALYFCASSLAGSSYERYFGPGTRLTVT.

A few counts support this clonotype. V is TRBV11-3 and J is TRBJ2-2; TRBD1 matches at 7 bases. The V and J ends lost 0 bases and 5 bases, in that order; junction bases with no gene match: 0. Germline values: CDR1 SGHNT, CDR2 YENEEA. CDR3 size: 14 residues. This CDR3 is CASSLEQGTGELFF. The CDR3 coding sequence is TGTGCCAGCAGCTTAGAACAGGGGACCGGGGAGCTGTTTTTT.

This clonotype was recorded many times. The rearrangement uses TRBV10-3 and TRBJ2-1; 9 bases agree with TRBD1. Germline values: CDR1 ENHRY, CDR2 SYGVKD. Unmatched junction bases numbered 10, after V lost 10 bases and J lost 0 bases. This CDR3 region has 16 residues. The CDR3 DNA reads TGTGCCAGACTTCGACAGGGGGAAGGCTCCTACAATGAGCAGTTCTTC. Residues: CARLRQGEGSYNEQFF.

This clonotype was counted many times. This sequence joins TRBV11-2 and TRBJ1-1; D is uncertain. Trimming cost V 0 bases and J 9 bases, with 11 bases left between them. CDR1 and CDR2 from the germline V gene are SGHAT and FQNNGV. The CDR3 has 13 residues. The CDR3 DNA is TGTGCCAGCAGCTTAGACGAAGAGAGAAAAGCTTTCTTT. Its translation: CASSLDEERKAFF.

The gene calls are TRBV13 and TRBJ2-5; no clear D. Germline CDR1 and CDR2: PRHDT and FYEKMQ (reference sequence). This CDR3 contains 13 residues. The V end lost 4 bases, the J end lost 1 base, and 7 bases lay between the germline ends. The CDR3 spells CASSYAPQETQYF. The CDR3 nucleotides read TGTGCCAGCAGCTACGCCCCCCAAGAGACCCAGTACTTC.